This is a list of T cell receptor beta chains from one sample in a study of breast tumors, draining lymph nodes, adjacent tissues. MiXCR was run by TCRdb on the multiplex PCR reads, yielding one entry per CDR3 protein. The top ten hold approximately 3.6% of the sample, which has a few hundred thousand distinct CDR3 sequences, nearly 35% seen once. Sequencing was performed on axillary lymph node tissue. These receptors came from a female donor with breast cancer. Some clones in this sample may be carry-over from other donors' samples. Each CDR3 is given with its conserved first and last residue. Fields, in order: clone size, V gene, D gene, J gene, CDR3 protein, CDR3 DNA. A D gene is named only where the DNA matches it firmly. Clone size is given for some rows only: seen once, a few or many times, or a class if the clone is expanded.

abundance: many; v_gene: TRBV19; d_gene: TRBD2; j_gene: TRBJ2-3; CDR3aa: CASSITSGRFHGTQYF; CDR3nt: TGTGCCAGTAGTATAACTAGCGGGAGGTTCCACGGTACGCAGTATTTT
abundance: -; v_gene: TRBV15; d_gene: -; j_gene: TRBJ1-6; CDR3aa: CASSLSTGDSSPLHF; CDR3nt: TGTGCCAGCAGCTTGTCCACTGGGGATAGCTCACCCCTCCACTTT
abundance: -; v_gene: TRBV29-1; d_gene: -; j_gene: TRBJ2-2; CDR3aa: CSDLGDTGELFF; CDR3nt: TGCAGCGACTTGGGGGATACCGGGGAGCTGTTTTTT
abundance: -; v_gene: TRBV28; d_gene: TRBD2; j_gene: TRBJ2-1; CDR3aa: CASSFIAGGPDEQFF; CDR3nt: TGTGCCAGCAGTTTTATAGCGGGAGGGCCCGATGAGCAGTTCTTC
abundance: -; v_gene: TRBV20-1; d_gene: -; j_gene: TRBJ2-2; CDR3aa: CSASARANTGELFF; CDR3nt: TGCAGTGCCAGCGCCAGGGCGAACACCGGGGAGCTGTTTTTT
abundance: once; v_gene: TRBV3-1; d_gene: -; j_gene: TRBJ2-2; CDR3aa: CTSSQTQNTGELFF; CDR3nt: TGTACCAGCAGCCAGACACAGAACACCGGGGAGCTGTTTTTT
abundance: many; v_gene: TRBV3-1; d_gene: -; j_gene: TRBJ2-7; CDR3aa: CASSQRRSSYEQYF; CDR3nt: TGTGCCAGCAGCCAACGCCGTAGCTCCTACGAGCAGTACTTC
abundance: many; v_gene: TRBV5-1; d_gene: TRBD1; j_gene: TRBJ1-2; CDR3aa: CASSTTPGQGYTF; CDR3nt: TGCGCCAGCAGCACCACCCCGGGACAGGGTTACACCTTC
abundance: -; v_gene: TRBV10-3; d_gene: TRBD2; j_gene: TRBJ2-1; CDR3aa: CAIRTSGRGYDHEQFF; CDR3nt: TGTGCCATCAGGACTAGCGGGAGGGGGTATGACCATGAGCAGTTCTTC
abundance: many; v_gene: TRBV20-1; d_gene: -; j_gene: TRBJ1-6; CDR3aa: CSARVGWSPLHF; CDR3nt: TGCAGTGCTAGGGTGGGTTGGTCACCCCTCCACTTT
abundance: many; v_gene: TRBV20-1; d_gene: TRBD1; j_gene: TRBJ2-7; CDR3aa: CSAAETGGFYEQYF; CDR3nt: TGCAGTGCCGCCGAGACAGGGGGCTTCTACGAGCAGTACTTC
abundance: -; v_gene: TRBV6-1; d_gene: -; j_gene: TRBJ1-5; CDR3aa: CASSEGQVPNQPQHF; CDR3nt: TGTGCCAGCAGTGAAGGACAGGTTCCCAATCAGCCCCAGCATTTT
abundance: many; v_gene: TRBV20-1; d_gene: TRBD2; j_gene: TRBJ2-1; CDR3aa: CSARLAIAGRGNEQFF; CDR3nt: TGCAGTGCTAGGTTAGCCATAGCGGGGCGCGGCAATGAGCAGTTCTTC
abundance: -; v_gene: TRBV27; d_gene: -; j_gene: TRBJ1-6; CDR3aa: CASTFGGGNSPLHF; CDR3nt: TGTGCCAGCACCTTTGGGGGGGGCAATTCACCCCTCCACTTT
abundance: many; v_gene: TRBV29-1; d_gene: -; j_gene: TRBJ2-7; CDR3aa: CSVEGLGTYEQYF; CDR3nt: TGCAGCGTTGAAGGGCTGGGGACCTACGAGCAGTACTTC
abundance: -; v_gene: TRBV11-2; d_gene: TRBD1; j_gene: TRBJ2-1; CDR3aa: CAGSTDRGFYNEQFF; CDR3nt: TGTGCCGGCAGCACTGACAGGGGGTTCTACAATGAGCAGTTCTTC